The T cell receptor beta chain under discussion was sequenced for a study of blood T cell repertoires in COVID-19. Study-wide background: Sites across the United States, Italy and Spain contributed samples from acute and convalescent COVID-19. The cDNA or gDNA used as material had been derived from T cells, B-cell-depleted T cells, or PBMCs.

Per the study methods: Scientists estimated how many nucleated cells there were by amplifying reference gene primers. Profiling relied on immunoSEQ multiplex PCR, and the TCRdb table lists in-frame clones only, not all of them. D and trimming were read from the DNA, whereas the V and J calls and clone size are those reported in that table. The data hold 35,000 to 45,000 clones, with 70% to 80% observed a single time. Germline V gene lookup returns CDR1 MDHEN and CDR2 SYDVKM. The CDR3 totals 16 residues. V was clipped by 4 bases and J by 6 bases; unmatched bases: 9. The sequenced sample consisted of peripheral blood. This sequence originates from a man aged 70-80 years with active or convalescent COVID-19. The chain has TRBV28 and TRBJ1-5, with TRBD1 matching 10 bases. CDR3 bases: TGTGCCAGCAGTTCACCCGGGACAGGGGAGGTTCAGCCCCAGCATTTT. This encodes CASSSPGTGEVQPQHF.